The 5 T cell receptor beta chains below come from one sample, sequenced in a study of shared clonotypes between healthy human individuals. The assay was immunoSEQ multiplex PCR, and TCRdb's table has in-frame clones only and misses some. The table lists more than 2 million clones, approximately 95% of them singletons. The sequenced sample consisted of naive CD4+ T cells sorted from blood. Subset in this sample: CD45RA+ positively selected. These receptors were collected from a man in his late teens or twenties in good health.

The chain combines TRBV5-1 with TRBJ1-4; the D gene is possibly TRBD1 (5 bases). The CDR3 totals 15 residues. The germline V gene has CDR1 SGHRS and CDR2 YFSETQ. V gave up 3 bases and J gave up 6 bases, with 15 bases separating them. The CDR3: CASSYVGVRDEKLFF. The CDR3 coding sequence is TGCGCCAGCAGCTATGTGGGGGTCCGGGATGAAAAACTGTTTTTT.

The CDR3 spells CASSPDPGQGYGYTF. The CDR3 DNA sequence: TGTGCCAGCAGCCCGGACCCGGGACAGGGGTACGGCTACACCTTC. The chain links TRBV5-4 to TRBJ1-2, with 10 bases fitting TRBD1. Germline CDR1 and CDR2: SGHNT and YYREEE (reference sequence). The CDR3 runs to 15 residues. The trim removed 4 bases at V and 8 bases at J, leaving 11 bases unmatched.

The V and J genes are TRBV18 and TRBJ2-1, with unresolved D. The germline V gene has CDR1 KGHSH and CDR2 LQKENI. Trimming left V 0 bases short and J 8 bases short, with 8 bases between. The CDR3 runs to 13 residues. CDR3 residues: CASSPPNPYEQFF. The CDR3 region has the DNA TGTGCCAGCTCACCACCGAACCCCTATGAGCAGTTCTTC.

The V and J genes are TRBV6-1 and TRBJ1-6, with 7 positions matching TRBD1. The CDR3 is made up of 15 amino acids. J gave up 7 bases and V 1 base, and 4 bases lay outside the gene matches. Germline assignment: CDR1 MNHNS and CDR2 SASEGT. In nucleotides, the CDR3 is TGTGCCAGCAGTGAAGGCAGGGGGAGGAATTCACCCCTCCACTTT. Protein: CASSEGRGRNSPLHF.

This CDR3 is CASSSGGGPGYTF. The DNA for the CDR3 is TGTGCCAGCAGCTCCGGGGGGGGCCCTGGCTACACCTTC. The chain has TRBV7-9 and TRBJ1-2, with D perhaps matching TRBD1 (6 bases). The CDR3 contains 13 residues. V was clipped by 4 bases and J by 7 bases, with 13 bases between them. Per germline, CDR1 SEHNR and CDR2 FQNEAQ (reference sequence). Drawing the rest from reference TRBV7-9 and TRBJ1-2, the complete variable domain is DTGVSQNPRHKITKRGQNVTFRCDPISEHNRLYWYRQTLGQGPEFLTYFQNEAQLEKSRLLSDRFSAERPKGSFSTLEIQRTEQGDSAMYLCASSSGGGPGYTFGSGTRLTVV.